Listed below are T cell receptor beta chains from one sample, sequenced in a study of blood T cells in healthy people across ages. TCRdb independently ran MiXCR on the 5' RACE reads; one entry per CDR3 protein. The repertoire includes about 830,000 distinct CDR3 sequences, less than 80% of them detected once, and about a quarter sits in the top ten. The sample comprised blood. All receptors come from a young man in good health. CDR3s include the opening cysteine and the closing phenylalanine or tryptophan. D genes are given only for firm matches. Only some rows state a clone size, as once, few, many or a class for expanded clones.

j_call | d_call | v_call | clone_size | cdr3_nt | cdr3_aa
TRBJ2-1 | NA | TRBV20-1 | NA | TGCAGTGCTAGAAAGGGAGGCAGGATGATATACAATGAGCAGTTCTTC | CSARKGGRMIYNEQFF
TRBJ2-3 | NA | TRBV29-1 | NA | TGCAGCGTTGGAGGGGCGTTCCGAGGGGGGACAGATACGCAGTATTTT | CSVGGAFRGGTDTQYF
TRBJ2-7 | NA | TRBV13 | NA | TGTGCCAGCAGCTTAGGCCCCGCGGACGAGCAGTACTTC | CASSLGPADEQYF
TRBJ1-5 | NA | TRBV20-1 | NA | TGCAGTGCCACCCCAGGGGAAGAGTATCAGCCCCAGCATTTT | CSATPGEEYQPQHF
TRBJ2-7 | TRBD2 | TRBV20-1 | NA | TGCAGTGCCAACAGACTAGCGGGTCCCGGGGGCGAGCAGTACTTC | CSANRLAGPGGEQYF
TRBJ2-7 | TRBD1 | TRBV27 | NA | TGTGCCAGCAGTTTCGTGGACAGGTCTTCCGAGCAGTACTTC | CASSFVDRSSEQYF
TRBJ2-7 | NA | TRBV6-6 | NA | TGTGCCAGCAGTATGCTCCGAGGACAAGCGAGCTCCTACGAGCAGTACTTC | CASSMLRGQASSYEQYF
TRBJ1-6 | NA | TRBV12-3/TRBV12-4 | NA | TGTGCCAGCAGTCCCCTTCCCGGGGGCTCCTATAATTCACCCCTCCACTTT | CASSPLPGGSYNSPLHF
TRBJ2-1 | NA | TRBV29-1 | NA | TGCAGCGTGGGATCGGACATCTCCTACGAGCAGTTCTTC | CSVGSDISYEQFF
TRBJ1-4 | NA | TRBV29-1 | once | TGCAGCGTCGGTGGGGAAAAACTGTTTTTT | CSVGGEKLFF
TRBJ2-5 | TRBD1 | TRBV7-7 | few | TGTGCTAGCAGCGTGGGACAGCAATACCAAGAGACCCAGTACTTC | CASSVGQQYQETQYF